This T cell receptor (beta chain) derives from a study of blood T cell repertoires in COVID-19. The wider study: Acute and convalescent COVID-19 specimens originated in the United States, Italy and Spain. In each case, the material was cDNA or gDNA derived from T cells, B-cell-depleted T cells, or PBMCs.

Original processing notes: How many nucleated cells were present was estimated from reference gene primer amplification. Data came from immunoSEQ multiplex PCR; TCRdb stores just in-frame clones and leaves some out. V and J calls and clone size are those listed in that table; D and trimming were worked out from the DNA. The sample lists just under 350,000 clones; about 88% were seen once. The CDR3 has 14 amino acids. The V end lost 3 bases, the J end lost 6 bases, and 14 bases lay between the germline ends. The germline CDR1 and CDR2 sequences are SGHTA and FQGNSA. Sequenced sample: peripheral blood. The J gene is TRBJ1-2, the V gene TRBV7-2, with D possibly matching TRBD1 (5 bases). This clonotype originated in an older woman with COVID-19, enrolled during active disease. CDR3 nucleotide sequence: TGTGCCAGCAGCTTCCTGGGTATAGGGGATGGCTACACCTTC. This sequence encodes CASSFLGIGDGYTF.